The 31 T cell receptor beta chains in this list originate from one sample, sequenced in a study of response to subunit inactivated influenza vaccine. TCRdb analysed the RT-PCR reads with MiXCR anew, one entry per CDR3 protein. The sample shows 500,000 to 650,000 distinct CDR3 sequences, approximately 7.6% of them seen only once. The sequencing here drew on PBMCs from blood, taken less than 30 months after vaccination. The source of these receptors is a man aged 45 to 75 who received an inactivated influenza vaccine.

In its sample, this clonotype was seen a few times. The rearrangement uses TRBV9 and TRBJ2-2; 10 bases are a match to TRBD2. The CDR3 spans 16 residues. Germline V gene lookup returns CDR1 SGDLS and CDR2 YYNGEE. Trimming removed 4 bases from V and 7 bases from J; junction bases left unmatched: 10. The CDR3 sequence: CASSPSGRAWDGELFF. The CDR3 DNA sequence: TGTGCCAGCAGCCCGAGCGGGAGGGCCTGGGACGGGGAGCTGTTTTTT.

V usage is TRBV6-2 or TRBV6-3 and J usage is TRBJ2-7; 9 bases are a match to TRBD1. Per germline, CDR1 MNHEY and CDR2 SVGEGT. The V and J ends lost 6 bases and 5 bases, in that order; junction bases with no gene match: 14. The CDR3 is made up of 16 amino acids. The CDR3 nucleotides read TGTGCCAGCAGCTTTATTGAGAACAGGGGGCGAAACGAGCAGTACTTC. Its protein product is CASSFIENRGRNEQYF.

This clonotype was recorded a few times. The chain links TRBV7-8 to TRBJ1-1, with unresolved D. CDR1 and CDR2 (germline): SGHVS, FQNEAQ. The V and J ends lost 5 bases and 0 bases respectively, with 13 bases between them. The CDR3 runs to 15 residues. The CDR3 DNA follows: TGTGCCAGCAGCCCCGGGGTCAGCATGAACACTGAAGCTTTCTTT. Protein sequence: CASSPGVSMNTEAFF. Filled out from reference TRBV7-8 and TRBJ1-1, the complete variable domain reads GAGVSQSPRYKVAKRGQDVALRCDPISGHVSLFWYQQALGQGPEFLTYFQNEAQLDKSGLPSDRFFAERPEGSVSTLKIQRTQQEDSAVYLCASSPGVSMNTEAFFGQGTRLTVV.

The chain has TRBV27 and TRBJ2-7; a possible D gene is TRBD1 (5 bases). The CDR3 covers 13 residues. Trimming took off 3 bases at V and 2 bases at J, with 8 bases between the two ends. Germline lookup yields CDR1 MNHEY and CDR2 SMNVEV (reference sequence). The CDR3, as DNA: TGTGCCAGCAGTTTGACAGATACCTACGAGCAGTACTTC. Residues: CASSLTDTYEQYF.

This clonotype has a handful of counts. The chain is built from TRBV6-1 and TRBJ1-1; D is possibly TRBD1 (6 bases). Germline V gene data show CDR1 as MNHNS and CDR2 as SASEGT. This CDR3 has 13 residues. V lost 4 bases to trimming and J lost 4 bases, with 10 bases between them. This chain's CDR3 is CASSVQGPTEAFF. The CDR3 nucleotides read TGTGCCAGCAGTGTACAGGGTCCCACTGAAGCTTTCTTT.

In this sample, this clonotype turned up many times. The V gene is TRBV11-2, the J gene TRBJ1-1, with D perhaps matching TRBD1 (5 bases). V lost 5 bases and J lost 1, with 11 bases in between. The CDR3 loop spans 14 amino acids. Germline V CDR1 and CDR2: SGHAT, FQNNGV. CDR3: CASSPQVPNTEAFF. CDR3 nucleotides: TGTGCCAGCAGCCCACAGGTCCCGAACACTGAAGCTTTCTTT.

A few counts support this clonotype. The J gene is TRBJ1-1, the V gene TRBV20-1; D unresolved. This CDR3 has 14 amino acids. The germline CDR1 and CDR2 sequences are DFQATT and SNEGSKA (reference sequence). V lost 3 bases to trimming and J lost 0 bases, with 11 bases between them. DNA for the CDR3: TGCAGTGCTAGGAGAATGGATATGAACACTGAAGCTTTCTTT. This codes for CSARRMDMNTEAFF.

The table lists this clonotype with a few counts. This chain connects TRBV10-3 to TRBJ2-6; D is tentatively TRBD1 or TRBD2 (6 bases each). The CDR3 is 15 amino acids. Per the germline V gene, CDR1 is ENHRY and CDR2 is SYGVKD. V was pared by 3 bases and J by 1 base, with 7 bases between. CDR3 protein: CAISEGGSGANVLTF. The DNA of the CDR3 is TGTGCCATCAGTGAAGGGGGGTCTGGGGCCAACGTCCTGACTTTC.

The chain couples TRBV5-1 to TRBJ2-7; 7 bases are a match to TRBD1. Germline trimming cut 3 bases from V and 1 base from J; bases unmatched to any gene: 4. This CDR3 has 14 amino acids. In germline, CDR1 is SGHRS, CDR2 YFSETQ. The CDR3 reads CASSWTGESYEQYF. The CDR3, as DNA: TGCGCCAGCAGCTGGACAGGAGAATCCTACGAGCAGTACTTC.

A few counts support this clonotype. The chain has TRBV4-3 and TRBJ2-5, with D possibly being TRBD2 (8 bases). The CDR3 has 17 amino acids. CDR1 is LGHNA and CDR2 is YSLEER in the germline V gene. Between the trimmed V and J ends, which lost 1 base and 4 bases, there was a span of 19 bases. The CDR3 nucleotides are TGCGCCAGCAGCCAAGGGGACAGTGCGGCGGGAGGAGAGACCCAGTACTTC. Its protein is CASSQGDSAAGGETQYF.

This clonotype was observed a few times. V is TRBV7-9 and J is TRBJ1-3; no definite D call. Trimming pared 0 bases from V and 0 bases from J, leaving 6 bases between. The CDR3 has 15 residues. The germline gives CDR1 SEHNR, CDR2 FQNEAQ (reference sequence). The CDR3 nucleotides are TGTGCCAGCAGCTTAGCGTGGACCTCTGGAAACACCATATATTTT. It specifies CASSLAWTSGNTIYF. Combining the CDR3 with reference TRBV7-9 and TRBJ1-3 gives the whole variable domain DTGVSQNPRHKITKRGQNVTFRCDPISEHNRLYWYRQTLGQGPEFLTYFQNEAQLEKSRLLSDRFSAERPKGSFSTLEIQRTEQGDSAMYLCASSLAWTSGNTIYFGEGSWLTVV.

In this sample, this clonotype turned up many times. A read error may account for a junction end that differs from germline. The chain has TRBV6-1 and TRBJ2-3; 9 positions agree with TRBD1. The germline CDR1 and CDR2 sequences are MNHNS and SASEGT. The CDR3 has 13 residues. The CDR3 sequence: CASTHSLRDREDF. CDR3 nucleotide sequence: TGTGCCAGCACTCACAGCCTCCGGGACAGGGAGGATTTT.

This clonotype has ten or more counts. The gene calls are TRBV5-1 and TRBJ1-6; D call uncertain. V dropped 1 base and J dropped 4 bases, with 12 bases sitting between them. The CDR3 totals 16 residues. The germline V gene encodes CDR1 SGHRS and CDR2 YFSETQ. CDR3 DNA: TGCGCCAGCAGCTTGTCAAGAGGGATTTATAATTCACCCCTCCACTTT. It translates to CASSLSRGIYNSPLHF.

This clonotype was seen repeatedly, ten times or more. The rearrangement uses TRBV20-1 and TRBJ2-5, with TRBD2 as a possible D gene (6 bases). The CDR3 covers 15 residues. CDR1 and CDR2 from the germline V gene are DFQATT and SNEGSKA (reference sequence). V lost 1 base and J 5 bases, leaving 17 bases between the germline ends. DNA of the CDR3: TGCAGTGCTAGAGGTATTTCGGGAGTGGATGAGACCCAGTACTTC. This translates into CSARGISGVDETQYF.

This clonotype was seen at least ten times. The gene calls are TRBV15 and TRBJ2-7; TRBD2 is a possible D gene (5 bases). This CDR3 has 15 residues. With 3 bases removed from V and 7 bases from J, the gap between germline ends came to 19 bases. CDR1 is LNHNV and CDR2 is YYDKDF in the germline V gene (reference sequence). The CDR3 DNA reads TGTGCCACCAGCAGTGGCCTCGTGAGACTACGAGAGCAGTACTTC. It encodes CATSSGLVRLREQYF.

This clonotype was found many times. The CDR3 loop reads CASSNQVNTEAFF. The DNA for the CDR3 is TGTGCCAGCAGTAACCAGGTTAACACTGAAGCTTTCTTT. The chain couples TRBV6-5 to TRBJ1-1; no firm D call. This CDR3 contains 13 residues. Trimming removed 5 bases from V and 2 bases from J, with 9 bases in between. Germline V gene sequence: CDR1 MNHEY, CDR2 SVGAGI.

This clonotype was observed many times. The rearrangement uses TRBV18 and TRBJ2-5; D might be TRBD1 or TRBD2, each matching 5 bases. CDR1 is KGHSH and CDR2 is LQKENI in the germline V gene. Trimming took 1 base from V and 3 from J, leaving 9 bases between them. This CDR3 is 14 amino acids long. CDR3 DNA sequence: TGTGCCAGCTCACCACGGCAGGGAGAAGAGACCCAGTACTTC. This encodes CASSPRQGEETQYF.

CDR3 loop: CASSQEDGGLYNEQFF. CDR3 nucleotide sequence: TGTGCCAGCAGCCAAGAAGATGGGGGCCTCTACAATGAGCAGTTCTTC. J is TRBJ2-1 and V is TRBV3-1; D is possibly TRBD1 (6 bases). Trimming pared 0 bases from V and 3 bases from J, leaving 12 bases between. Looked up from germline, CDR1 is LGHDT and CDR2 is YNNKEL (reference sequence). This CDR3 is built from 16 residues.

The chain couples TRBV4-1 to TRBJ1-2, with D possibly TRBD1 on 6 matching bases. Trimming shortened V by 1 base and J by 2 bases, and 11 bases separated the two germline ends. In germline, CDR1 is MGHRA, CDR2 YSYEKL. The CDR3 contains 15 residues. CDR3 region: CASSQAPGVNYGYTF. DNA of the CDR3: TGCGCCAGCAGCCAAGCCCCAGGGGTAAACTATGGCTACACCTTC.

This clonotype was detected ten times or more. V is TRBV6-9 and J is TRBJ2-2; possibly TRBD1 for D (6 bases). This CDR3 spans 16 amino acids. V lost 1 base to trimming and J lost 0 bases, with 9 bases between them. Germline lookup yields CDR1 MNHGY and CDR2 SVAAGI. CDR3 nucleotide sequence: TGTGCCAGCAGTTATTGGCCAGGGGCGAACACCGGGGAGCTGTTTTTT. The encoded protein is CASSYWPGANTGELFF.

This clonotype was seen a handful of times. The rearrangement links TRBV7-2 to TRBJ2-1; 8 bases are shared with TRBD2. CDR1 is SGHTA, CDR2 FQGNSA, per germline. V dropped 2 bases and J dropped 4; count of bases not matched to a gene: 4. The CDR3 has 15 residues. The CDR3 DNA reads TGTGCCAGCAGCTTATGGGCGGGGGGTTACAATGAGCAGTTCTTC. Translating gives CASSLWAGGYNEQFF.

This clonotype was seen a handful of times. The chain links TRBV7-2 to TRBJ1-5; tentative D call: TRBD1 (6 bases). V was pared by 0 bases and J by 2 bases, with 8 bases between. The CDR3 sequence is 15 residues long. The germline V gene has CDR1 SGHTA and CDR2 FQGNSA. The CDR3 coding sequence is TGTGCCAGCAGCTTAGCTGGACAGCGCAATCAGCCCCAGCATTTT. Amino acid sequence: CASSLAGQRNQPQHF.

This clonotype was seen ten or more times. The chain combines TRBV20-1 with TRBJ1-1; weak D call: TRBD1 (6 bases). Germline V CDR1 and CDR2: DFQATT, SNEGSKA (reference sequence). Trimming removed 5 bases from V and 5 bases from J, with 15 bases in between. The CDR3 is made up of 13 amino acids. CDR3 nucleotides: TGCAGTGCTGGGAGGGACACGTGGACTGAAGCTTTCTTT. It translates to CSAGRDTWTEAFF.

This clonotype has a handful of counts. The chain has TRBV27 and TRBJ1-1; D gene unclear. Trimming pared 6 bases from V and 6 bases from J, leaving 14 bases between. The CDR3 totals 13 residues. CDR1 and CDR2 (germline): MNHEY, SMNVEV (reference sequence). The CDR3 protein is CASSVRFSSEAFF. As DNA, the CDR3 is TGTGCCAGCAGCGTCAGATTTTCCTCTGAAGCTTTCTTT.

The J gene is TRBJ2-5, the V gene TRBV9; tentative D call: TRBD1 (6 bases). The germline V gene encodes CDR1 SGDLS and CDR2 YYNGEE. Trimming removed 3 bases at V and 5 bases at J, with 17 bases between. This CDR3 spans 15 amino acids. For the CDR3, the DNA is TGTGCCAGCAGCGATCCGGGGTTTCAGGGGGAGACCCAGTACTTC. As protein: CASSDPGFQGETQYF.

This chain connects TRBV7-3 to TRBJ2-5, with 11 positions matching TRBD2. The ends lost 0 bases at V and 2 bases at J; junction bases unmatched: 8. There are 18 residues in the CDR3. CDR1 SGHTA and CDR2 FQGTGA come from the germline V gene. The CDR3 DNA reads as TGTGCCAGCAGCTTAACGCCTTGGACTAGCGGGTCTCAAGAGACCCAGTACTTC. Protein product: CASSLTPWTSGSQETQYF. The full variable domain, rest sourced from reference TRBV7-3 and TRBJ2-5, is GAGVSQTPSNKVTEKGKYVELRCDPISGHTALYWYRQSLGQGPEFLIYFQGTGAADDSGLPNDRFFAVRPEGSVSTLKIQRTERGDSAVYLCASSLTPWTSGSQETQYFGPGTRLLVL.

This chain joins TRBV5-1 and TRBJ2-3; D not resolved. The V end lost 0 bases, the J end lost 3 bases, and 14 bases lay between the germline ends. Germline CDR1 is SGHRS and CDR2 is YFSETQ. The CDR3 covers 16 residues. The CDR3 spells CASSLGSSPFTDTQYF. CDR3 coding DNA: TGCGCCAGCAGCTTGGGATCGTCCCCGTTTACAGATACGCAGTATTTT. Drawing the rest from reference TRBV5-1 and TRBJ2-3, the complete variable domain is KAGVTQTPRYLIKTRGQQVTLSCSPISGHRSVSWYQQTPGQGLQFLFEYFSETQRNKGNFPGRFSGRQFSNSRSEMNVSTLELGDSALYLCASSLGSSPFTDTQYFGPGTRLTVL.

This clonotype was counted only a few times. V and J are TRBV6-1 and TRBJ2-3; D possibly uses TRBD1 or TRBD2 (5 bases each). Germline V gene lookup returns CDR1 MNHNS and CDR2 SASEGT. Trimming removed 6 bases from V and 0 bases from J, with 10 bases in between. The CDR3 spans 14 residues. The CDR3 DNA is TGTGCCAGCAGCGTGGGACCAAGCACAGATACGCAGTATTTT. It specifies CASSVGPSTDTQYF.

This clonotype appeared many times. The chain is built from TRBV28 and TRBJ1-1; no clear D. This CDR3 region has 13 residues. The germline V gene encodes CDR1 MDHEN and CDR2 SYDVKM. Deletions cut 6 bases from V and 1 base from J, with 9 bases between. The CDR3 DNA reads TGTGCCAGCAGCCAAACTCGGAACACTGAAGCTTTCTTT. Protein product: CASSQTRNTEAFF.

This clonotype has just a few counts. The chain links TRBV7-9 to TRBJ2-3, with D tentatively TRBD1 (5 bases). V was trimmed by 5 bases and J by 3 bases, leaving 12 bases between them. Germline V gene sequence: CDR1 SEHNR, CDR2 FQNEAQ (reference sequence). The CDR3 spans 14 residues. Here the CDR3 DNA reads TGTGCCAGCAGCACCAGGGCCGGAACAGATACGCAGTATTTT. Translated: CASSTRAGTDTQYF.

There are a few counts of this clonotype. The chain uses TRBV6-5 and TRBJ1-3; weak D call: TRBD1 (6 bases). The germline V and J ends were trimmed by 4 bases and 1 base, with 11 bases remaining between them. The CDR3 consists of 15 residues. Germline lookup yields CDR1 MNHEY and CDR2 SVGAGI. This chain's CDR3 is CASSSGAYSGNTIYF. As DNA, the CDR3 is TGTGCCAGCAGTTCAGGGGCCTATTCTGGAAACACCATATATTTT.